This T cell receptor (beta chain) derives from a study of low-dose radiotherapy and immunotherapy resistance in tumors. Study information: Across 26 weeks, 13 Gy in total went to Cohort 2, delivered as 1 Gy per fraction every two weeks. Intravenous cyclophosphamide 200 mg/m2 was given every two weeks, one day before radiation and immunotherapy.

Time point defined: before trial treatment. V shed 6 bases and J shed 2 bases, with 18 bases lying between them. CDR3 length: 15 amino acids. CDR1 is DFQATT, CDR2 SNEGSKA, per germline (reference sequence). TRAV- and TRBV-specific primers, spanning alpha and beta chains, primed first-strand cDNA. Amplification of TCRs used a constant-region primer and V-primer adapter for roughly 21 PCR cycles. With in vitro transcription, the isolated mRNA was amplified. MiXCR, applied by TCRdb to the reads, yields one record per CDR3 protein. The data hold 64,000 or so distinct CDR3 sequences, with less than 40% observed a single time. This clonotype was recorded at least ten times.

This TCR was sampled from a female donor with ovarian cancer. This specimen consisted of PBMCs, obtained before treatment. V usage is TRBV20-1 and J usage is TRBJ2-3, with D possibly called TRBD1 or TRBD2 (6 bases each). CDR3 sequence (DNA): TGCAGTGCCCCATCCAGGGGACTGGCCACAGATACGCAGTATTTT. Its translation is CSAPSRGLATDTQYF.